This TCR beta chain was sequenced for a study of T cell responses to AZD1222 COVID-19 vaccine. In germline, CDR1 is LGHNA, CDR2 YSLEER. V lost 0 bases to trimming and J lost 2 bases, with 10 bases between them. CDR3 length: 15 residues. Repertoires were generated with immunoSEQ multiplex PCR, while TCRdb's copy carries only in-frame clones and drops some. The sample holds more than 80,000 clones, 80% to 90% seen once. The sequencing here drew on peripheral blood, taken on day 0 of MenACWY control vaccination. This rearrangement joins TRBV4-3 to TRBJ1-1; D unresolved. This sequence originates from an adult in good health. DNA for the CDR3: TGCGCCAGCAGCCAAGATCTGTCAGCAAACACTGAAGCTTTCTTT. This codes for CASSQDLSANTEAFF.